This entry concerns a single T cell receptor (beta chain). Its target antigen remains unknown. No clone much larger than this one lies a single base away; base qualities are absent. Participants in the prospective study were aged about 18 to 95 years, lived in under 30 United States geographic areas, and enrolled through a virtual design. Cohort assignment in the prospective study relied on participant-reported clinical history from a screening survey and a study questionnaire. In the prospective study, whole blood, serum and a nasopharyngeal or oropharyngeal swab were collected from each participant by mobile phlebotomists. Participants in the prospective study had the option to provide additional blood draws and questionnaires over a roughly two-month period. Before DNA extraction, blood samples from the prospective study were shipped at room temperature or frozen. Via the germline V gene, CDR1 is SGDLS and CDR2 YYNGEE. Reading from cysteine to phenylalanine, the CDR3 counts 14 amino acids. CDR3 DNA is the only sequence kept; it has 42 bases, read in frame from the first base. V is clipped by 0 bases and J by 10 bases, and the sequence between their germline boundaries is 11 bases long.

This sample is part of a study of blood T cell repertoires in COVID-19 (dated by TCRdb to the early 2020s). Describing the broader study: The collaborator samples originated in the United States, Italy and Spain and spanned the acute and convalescent phases of COVID-19. The material from the prospective study consisted of cDNA or gDNA derived from T cells, B-cell-depleted T cells, or PBMCs. The dataset comprised deeply sampled blood TCRbeta repertoires from subjects exposed to, actively infected with, or recovered from COVID-19. A freely available public database, intended as a resource for researchers studying the immune response to SARS-CoV-2, is where the repertoires were released. Samples were obtained from the ongoing ImmuneRACE study (first 160 participants) and from over 1,000 subjects provided by 6 global collaborators. Nearly every sample came with metadata listing a de-identified subject ID, COVID-19 status, age in years and sex. Where available, HLA class I and class II types were obtained from metadata supplied by the sample provider rather than from assay-based typing. Overall study outcomes, separate from this receptor: The quantity of clinical and demographic metadata differed by source and by participant and was supplied without curation.

TCRbeta CDR3 regions were amplified from genomic DNA using the immunoSEQ Assay, a bias-controlled multiplex PCR. Per the authors' processing: The number of nucleated cells in each sample was estimated by amplification of reference gene primers within the assay. To quantify the absolute abundance of each unique TCRbeta CDR3 rearrangement, sequence reads were collapsed and filtered. For each sample, productive Simpson clonality was calculated by taking the square root of Simpson's diversity index across productive rearrangements. TCRdb retrieved this table from immuneACCESS and kept in-frame rearrangements only. Not all clones are present; in checked studies, unresolved V genes account for under half, and no reason is known for the remainder. The DNA was the basis for D and trimming; V, J and clone size are from that table. A total of approximately 390,000 clones appear in this sample, around 90% of them only once. 2% to 2.5% of the sample is held by the ten biggest clonotypes.

This TCR derives from a woman between 40 and 55 years old with acute COVID-19. Specimen: PBMCs or T cells enriched from blood (not recorded which). This sequence uses TRBV9 and TRBJ1-6, and the D gene may be TRBD1, 5 bases matching. In nucleotides, the sequence is TGTGCCAGCAGCGTAGATTCAGGGTTCTCACCCCTCCACTTT. Translated, it gives CASSVDSGFSPLHF.